Presented here are 17 T cell receptor beta chains from one specimen sequenced in a study of blood T cell repertoires in COVID-19. Clones were sequenced by immunoSEQ multiplex PCR, and TCRdb holds only the in-frame ones, with some missing. Among over 300,000 clones listed, 80% to 90% were seen once. The sequenced material came from PBMCs or T cells enriched from blood (not recorded which). The source is a man aged 30 to 45 who had recovered from COVID-19.

The chain employs TRBV6-2 or TRBV6-3 and TRBJ1-5, with TRBD1 identical over 7 bases. V lost 3 bases to trimming and J lost 2 bases; unmatched junction nucleotides: 19. Germline V gene sequence: CDR1 MNHEY, CDR2 SVGEGT. This CDR3 spans 20 amino acids. The DNA of the CDR3 is TGTGCCAGCAGTTATTCGACAGGGAAGGTGTCTGACCGTGGCAATCAGCCCCAGCATTTT. Protein: CASSYSTGKVSDRGNQPQHF.

The rearrangement uses TRBV2 and TRBJ2-3, with a tentative D call TRBD2 (7 bases). Trimming stripped 11 bases from V and 4 bases from J, with 16 bases between. CDR3 length equals 13 residues. Germline lookup yields CDR1 SNHLY and CDR2 FYNNEI. The CDR3 nucleotides are TGTGCCGGCGGGGGCCCCGGGGCAGATACGCAGTATTTT. The encoded protein is CAGGGPGADTQYF. The full variable domain, in which reference TRBV2 and TRBJ2-3 provide the parts outside the CDR3, is EPEVTQTPSHQVTQMGQEVILRCVPISNHLYFYWYRQILGQKVEFLVSFYNNEISEKSEIFDDQFSVERPDGSNFTLKIRSTKLEDSAMYFCAGGGPGADTQYFGPGTRLTVL.

The CDR3 DNA sequence: TGTGCCATCAGCGGACAGGGAACTAACTATGGCTACACCTTC. Residues: CAISGQGTNYGYTF. The chain carries TRBV10-3 and TRBJ1-2; TRBD1 agrees at 8 bases. V shed 6 bases and J 0 bases; nucleotides not matched to a gene: 3. CDR3 length: 14 amino acids. Germline CDR1 ENHRY, CDR2 SYGVKD.

The chain couples TRBV7-2 to TRBJ1-2, with 7 bases lining up with TRBD1. J was trimmed by 4 bases and V by 2 bases; bases with no gene match: 10. The CDR3 has 16 amino acids. Germline V gives CDR1 SGHTA, CDR2 FQGNSA. CDR3 region: CASSLYRGPGSYGYTF. Written as DNA, the CDR3 is TGTGCCAGCAGCTTATACAGGGGCCCAGGATCCTATGGCTACACCTTC.

This clone is a singleton in its sample. This rearrangement joins TRBV4-2 to TRBJ2-7, with 10 positions matching TRBD2. This CDR3 is built from 17 residues. Germline CDR1 LGHNA, CDR2 YNFKEQ. V was clipped by 0 bases and J by 3 bases; unmatched bases: 8. Here the CDR3 reads CASSQDLASGGIYEQYF. The CDR3, as DNA: TGTGCCAGCAGCCAAGATTTGGCTAGCGGGGGTATCTACGAGCAGTACTTC.

The V call is TRBV19, the J call TRBJ1-1, with D maybe TRBD1 (5 bases). V was trimmed by 7 bases and J by 7 bases, leaving 22 bases between them. The CDR3 runs to 15 residues. Germline V gene data show CDR1 as LNHDA and CDR2 as SQIVND (reference sequence). CDR3 bases: TGTGCCAGTACCAGCCGACCGACCGGTACAGGTGAAGCTTTCTTT. This codes for CASTSRPTGTGEAFF.

The V gene is TRBV5-1, the J gene TRBJ1-2, with 9 bases that match TRBD1. The CDR3 loop spans 15 amino acids. V shed 3 bases, J shed 2 bases, and the junction held 5 bases outside the gene matches. Germline CDR1 SGHRS, CDR2 YFSETQ. The CDR3: CASSSEGQGNYGYTF. In nucleotides, the CDR3 is TGCGCCAGCAGCTCGGAGGGACAGGGAAACTATGGCTACACCTTC.

The chain is built from TRBV5-6 and TRBJ1-2; TRBD1 agrees at 10 bases. The CDR3 sequence is 15 residues long. CDR1 is SGHDT and CDR2 is YYEEEE in the germline V gene. V lost 5 bases to trimming and J lost 2 bases; unmatched junction nucleotides: 6. This CDR3 is CASRLRDRGNYGYTF. The CDR3 coding sequence is TGTGCCAGCAGGCTCCGGGACAGGGGAAACTATGGCTACACCTTC.

The CDR3 DNA follows: TGTGCCAGCAGCTTAGCGACGGGTGGGTCACCCCTCCACTTT. Translating gives CASSLATGGSPLHF. V and J are TRBV7-8 and TRBJ1-6, with D unclear. V lost 0 bases to trimming and J lost 10 bases, with 10 bases between them. The germline V gene encodes CDR1 SGHVS and CDR2 FQNEAQ. There are 14 residues in the CDR3.

The rearrangement joins TRBV6-1 to TRBJ1-4, with D uncertain. Germline-derived CDR1 and CDR2 are MNHNS and SASEGT. The CDR3 consists of 16 residues. V lost 1 base and J 5 bases, leaving 14 bases between the germline ends. The CDR3 DNA reads as TGTGCCAGCAGTGAAGGGGTGGGCAGGAGGAATGAAAAACTGTTTTTT. Translated: CASSEGVGRRNEKLFF.

The chain uses TRBV13 and TRBJ2-2, with TRBD1 matching 8 bases. This CDR3 contains 13 residues. V was pared by 4 bases and J by 6 bases, with 1 base of the junction left unmatched. Germline V lookup: CDR1 PRHDT, CDR2 FYEKMQ (reference sequence). In DNA, the CDR3 is TGTGCCAGCAGCTCCAGGGGGCCCGGGGAGCTGTTTTTT. This encodes CASSSRGPGELFF.

The V and J genes are TRBV7-6 and TRBJ1-3; D unclear. In germline, CDR1 is SGHVS, CDR2 FNYEAQ. The CDR3 is 12 amino acids. V lost 4 bases to trimming and J lost 3 bases, with 4 bases between them. DNA for the CDR3: TGTGCCAGCAGCTCCATTGGAAACACCATATATTTT. Its protein product is CASSSIGNTIYF.

The chain couples TRBV7-8 to TRBJ1-5; D remains unclear. Germline CDR1 reads SGHVS; CDR2 reads FQNEAQ. V lost 5 bases and J 6 bases, leaving 17 bases between the germline ends. The CDR3 totals 15 residues. CDR3 in DNA: TGTGCCAGCAGCCGAGTGGAGGGCGCGGGTCAGCCCCAGCATTTT. It yields the protein CASSRVEGAGQPQHF.

The chain uses TRBV7-8 and TRBJ1-2; D not resolved. Germline values: CDR1 SGHVS, CDR2 FQNEAQ. The CDR3 sequence is 14 residues long. Trimming shortened V by 0 bases and J by 8 bases, and 13 bases separated the two germline ends. Written as DNA, the CDR3 is TGTGCCAGCAGCTTAGCCGGCGGCAGCGCGGGCTACACCTTC. Translating it yields CASSLAGGSAGYTF.

This chain connects TRBV4-2 to TRBJ1-5; no definite D call. The V gene's germline CDR1 is LGHNA and CDR2 YNFKEQ. The CDR3 sequence is 16 residues long. Trimming took off 2 bases at V and 0 bases at J, with 11 bases between the two ends. The DNA of the CDR3 is TGTGCCAGCAGCCAACAGGCGCAGTATAGCAATCAGCCCCAGCATTTT. Translation: CASSQQAQYSNQPQHF.

The V and J genes are TRBV21-1 and TRBJ1-1; TRBD1 is taken as the D call from the table, unchecked against the DNA. TRBV21-1 is tagged as a pseudogene. This CDR3 is built from 24 residues. CDR3 region: CASSNKFHELGQGTLILVHTEAFF. CDR3 nucleotide sequence: TGTGCCAGCAGCAACAAATTCCATGAGTTGGGACAGGGTACATTGATACTGGTTCATACTGAAGCTTTCTTT.

V gene TRBV13 combines with J gene TRBJ2-1; D is unresolved. V shed 0 bases and J shed 6 bases, with 9 bases lying between them. Germline V CDR1 and CDR2: PRHDT, FYEKMQ (reference sequence). This CDR3 comprises 14 residues. The CDR3 is CASSLGRRSNEQFF. CDR3 coding DNA: TGTGCCAGCAGCTTAGGACGCAGGTCCAATGAGCAGTTCTTC.